The rows below give T cell receptor beta chains drawn from one sample of a study of shared clonotypes between healthy human individuals. TCRdb's copy holds only in-frame clones and misses some; the assay was immunoSEQ multiplex PCR. The table lists around 2.1 million clones, 90% to 96% of them singletons. The sequenced sample consisted of naive CD4+ T cells sorted from blood. Every receptor here comes from a man aged 18 to 29 in good health. Both conserved end residues are part of each CDR3. D genes are given only for firm matches. Where a row states a size, it is once, few, many or the class of an expanded clone; other rows omit it.

j_call | v_call | clone_size | d_call | cdr3_aa | cdr3_nt
TRBJ2-1 | TRBV6-1 | . | TRBD2 | CASSEARGLAYNEQFF | TGTGCCAGCAGTGAAGCCAGGGGACTAGCTTACAATGAGCAGTTCTTC
TRBJ1-5 | TRBV15 | . | . | CATSSGSNQPQHF | TGTGCCACCAGCAGTGGTAGCAATCAGCCCCAGCATTTT
TRBJ2-5 | TRBV6-1 | . | . | CASSAWTEETQYF | TGTGCCAGCAGTGCATGGACTGAAGAGACCCAGTACTTC
TRBJ1-1 | TRBV2 | . | . | CASSSQILNTEAFF | TGTGCCAGCAGTTCACAGATTTTGAACACTGAAGCTTTCTTT
TRBJ2-7 | TRBV10-2 | . | TRBD1 | CASRDTGTGGAGEQYF | TGCGCCAGCAGAGATACAGGGACAGGGGGCGCGGGCGAGCAGTACTTC
TRBJ2-7 | TRBV18 | . | . | CASSTNSYEQYF | TGTGCCAGCTCAACAAACTCCTACGAGCAGTACTTC
TRBJ1-6 | TRBV18 | . | . | CASSQDGAGNSPLHF | TGTGCCAGCTCACAGGACGGGGCAGGGAATTCACCCCTCCACTTT
TRBJ2-7 | TRBV10-1 | . | . | CASSVAGSYEQYF | TGCGCCAGCAGTGTGGCCGGCTCCTACGAGCAGTACTTC
TRBJ1-5 | TRBV2 | . | TRBD1 | CASTTDRGPQPQHF | TGTGCCAGCACCACGGACAGGGGGCCTCAGCCCCAGCATTTT
TRBJ2-4 | TRBV19 | . | . | CASSIGGGELAKNIQYF | TGTGCCAGTAGTATCGGCGGAGGGGAGTTAGCCAAAAACATTCAGTACTTC
TRBJ2-7 | TRBV7-9 | . | TRBD1 | CASSLLGQGPYEQYF | TGTGCCAGCAGCTTACTGGGACAGGGTCCCTACGAGCAGTACTTC
TRBJ1-4 | TRBV10-3 | . | . | CAISESKGLGEKLFF | TGTGCCATCAGTGAGTCCAAGGGCTTAGGTGAAAAACTGTTTTTT
TRBJ2-2 | TRBV15 | . | TRBD1 | CATSRPGQKYTGELFF | TGTGCCACCAGCAGACCGGGACAGAAATACACCGGGGAGCTGTTTTTT
TRBJ2-5 | TRBV7-3 | . | . | CASSLGQIETQYF | TGTGCCAGCAGCTTAGGGCAGATAGAGACCCAGTACTTC
TRBJ1-4 | TRBV6-1 | . | . | CASSGTVLYNEKLFF | TGTGCCAGCAGTGGGACAGTTCTTTATAATGAAAAACTGTTTTTT
TRBJ1-1 | TRBV6-5 | . | . | CASSPLPHGAAFF | TGTGCCAGCAGCCCTCTCCCACACGGTGCGGCTTTCTTT
TRBJ2-5 | TRBV10-3 | . | . | CAISENGSRETQYF | TGTGCCATCAGTGAAAACGGGAGTAGGGAGACCCAGTACTTC
TRBJ2-2 | TRBV18 | . | . | CASSLEDGRVTGELFF | TGTGCCAGCTCCCTGGAGGACGGACGAGTCACCGGGGAGCTGTTTTTT
TRBJ2-2 | TRBV28 | . | . | CASSFRDRRAGELFF | TGTGCCAGCAGTTTCCGGGACCGTAGGGCCGGGGAGCTGTTTTTT
TRBJ1-2 | TRBV28 | . | . | CASRLAQGGYGYTF | TGTGCCAGCAGGTTAGCCCAGGGTGGCTATGGCTACACCTTC
TRBJ1-1 | TRBV10-1 | . | . | CASSDSGRNTEAFF | TGCGCCAGCAGTGATTCAGGGAGGAACACTGAAGCTTTCTTT
TRBJ2-5 | TRBV15 | once | TRBD2 | CATSRDSSGGREETQYF | TGTGCCACCAGCAGAGATAGTAGCGGGGGTAGGGAAGAGACCCAGTACTTC
TRBJ1-2 | TRBV6-1 | . | TRBD1 | CASSEGTGANYGYTF | TGTGCCAGCAGTGAAGGGACAGGGGCTAACTATGGCTACACCTTC
TRBJ2-5 | TRBV7-2 | . | . | CASSFGGPQETQYF | TGTGCCAGCAGCTTCGGCGGCCCTCAAGAGACCCAGTACTTC
TRBJ2-6 | TRBV5-1 | . | . | CASSLDSAKGANVLTF | TGCGCCAGCAGCCTAGACAGCGCCAAGGGGGCCAACGTCCTGACTTTC
TRBJ2-3 | TRBV2 | . | TRBD2 | CARGLAAEGTQYF | TGTGCCAGGGGACTAGCGGCCGAGGGTACGCAGTATTTT
TRBJ2-3 | TRBV4-1 | once | TRBD1 | CASRRTGGLEGRHTDTQYF | TGCGCCAGCAGACGGACAGGGGGATTGGAGGGACGGCACACAGATACGCAGTATTTT
TRBJ2-1 | TRBV6-6 | . | TRBD1 | CASIRGRSYNEQFF | TGTGCCAGCATCAGGGGGAGATCCTACAATGAGCAGTTCTTC
TRBJ1-5 | TRBV4-1 | . | . | CASSQEAVRGNQPQHF | TGCGCCAGCAGCCAAGAGGCCGTCAGGGGCAATCAGCCCCAGCATTTT
TRBJ2-2 | TRBV27 | . | . | CASSLEGGPGELFF | TGTGCCAGCAGTTTAGAGGGAGGCCCCGGGGAGCTGTTTTTT
TRBJ2-2 | TRBV18 | few | . | CASSPYGPNTGELFF | TGTGCCAGCTCACCTTACGGACCTAACACCGGGGAGCTGTTTTTT
TRBJ1-5 | TRBV7-2 | . | . | CASSLVGGYSNQPQHF | TGTGCCAGCAGCTTAGTCGGGGGGTATAGCAATCAGCCCCAGCATTTT
TRBJ2-6 | TRBV4-1 | . | TRBD1 | CASSQDSTGVFSWANVLTF | TGCGCCAGCAGCCAAGATTCCACAGGGGTTTTCTCTTGGGCCAACGTCCTGACTTTC
TRBJ1-4 | TRBV5-6 | . | . | CASSPEGVREKLFF | TGTGCCAGCAGCCCCGAGGGGGTCAGGGAAAAACTGTTTTTT
TRBJ1-4 | TRBV28 | . | TRBD1 | CASSTRQGFLWKDEKLFF | TGTGCCAGCAGTACCCGACAGGGTTTCCTTTGGAAGGATGAAAAACTGTTTTTT
TRBJ2-5 | TRBV2 | . | . | CASSDPLFEGETQYF | TGTGCCAGCAGCGACCCCCTTTTCGAGGGAGAGACCCAGTACTTC
TRBJ1-2 | TRBV4-3 | . | TRBD1 | CASSQDYGTGEGGYTF | TGCGCCAGCAGCCAAGATTACGGGACAGGGGAAGGGGGCTACACCTTC
TRBJ2-5 | TRBV6-5 | . | . | CASMASEETQYF | TGTGCCAGCATGGCAAGCGAGGAGACCCAGTACTTC
TRBJ1-2 | TRBV7-9 | . | . | CASSLISGSGYTF | TGTGCCAGCAGCTTAATCTCCGGGAGTGGCTACACCTTC
TRBJ2-5 | TRBV5-4 | . | TRBD1 | CASSFRDRVEETQYF | TGTGCCAGCAGCTTCCGGGACAGGGTGGAGGAGACCCAGTACTTC
TRBJ2-3 | TRBV15 | . | . | CATSRDLRDTQYF | TGTGCCACCAGCAGAGATCTGCGGGATACGCAGTATTTT
TRBJ1-5 | TRBV12-5 | . | TRBD1 | CASGLVTKDRGGIGNQPQHF | TGTGCTAGTGGTTTGGTCACTAAGGACAGGGGAGGAATTGGCAATCAGCCCCAGCATTTT
TRBJ2-7 | TRBV9 | . | . | CASSVGSYYEQYF | TGTGCCAGCAGCGTAGGCAGCTACTACGAGCAGTACTTC
TRBJ2-2 | TRBV4-1 | . | TRBD2 | CASSQGLAGTGELFF | TGCGCCAGCAGCCAGGGACTAGCGGGCACCGGGGAGCTGTTTTTT
TRBJ2-3 | TRBV6-6 | . | . | CASSFSGDTQYF | TGTGCCAGCAGTTTTTCCGGGGATACGCAGTATTTT
TRBJ1-1 | TRBV9 | . | . | CASSVGAGMNTEAFF | TGTGCCAGCAGCGTAGGGGCGGGTATGAACACTGAAGCTTTCTTT
TRBJ2-7 | TRBV6-1 | . | TRBD1 | CASSDQGAPTYEQYF | TGTGCCAGCAGTGATCAGGGGGCACCTACCTACGAGCAGTACTTC
TRBJ2-3 | TRBV5-1 | . | TRBD2 | CASSLVLLAGVGDTQYF | TGCGCCAGCAGCTTGGTCCTTCTAGCGGGAGTCGGGGATACGCAGTATTTT
TRBJ2-4 | TRBV2 | once | TRBD2 | CASSEPGGPLQYF | TGTGCCAGCAGTGAACCGGGGGGTCCCCTTCAGTACTTC
TRBJ2-5 | TRBV2 | . | TRBD2 | CASSAGLAGVQETQYF | TGTGCCAGCAGTGCGGGACTAGCGGGGGTACAAGAGACCCAGTACTTC
TRBJ2-7 | TRBV28 | . | . | CASSGLPRSSYEQYF | TGTGCCAGCAGTGGACTCCCTCGGAGCTCCTACGAGCAGTACTTC
TRBJ2-7 | TRBV5-4 | . | TRBD1 | CASSQTGNRPDEQYF | TGTGCCAGCAGCCAGACAGGGAATCGGCCGGACGAGCAGTACTTC
TRBJ1-4 | TRBV28 | . | . | CASGNEKLFF | TGTGCCAGCGGTAATGAAAAACTGTTTTTT
TRBJ2-4 | TRBV28 | . | TRBD1 | CASSLQGASKNIQYF | TGTGCCAGCAGTTTGCAGGGGGCGTCCAAAAACATTCAGTACTTC
TRBJ2-3 | TRBV6-5 | . | . | CASSYPGTDTQYF | TGTGCCAGCAGTTACCCTGGCACAGATACGCAGTATTTT
TRBJ2-5 | TRBV5-1 | . | TRBD1 | CASRGTGQFQETQYF | TGCGCCAGCAGAGGAACGGGACAGTTCCAAGAGACCCAGTACTTC
TRBJ2-5 | TRBV5-1 | . | . | CASSLKDPQVVETQYF | TGCGCCAGCAGCTTGAAAGACCCACAGGTGGTAGAGACCCAGTACTTC
TRBJ2-1 | TRBV6-5 | . | . | CASRQEDEQFF | TGTGCCAGCAGACAGGAGGATGAGCAGTTCTTC
TRBJ2-3 | TRBV6-5 | . | . | CASRRPGLDTQYF | TGTGCCAGCAGACGGCCTGGACTGGATACGCAGTATTTT
TRBJ1-6 | TRBV7-2 | . | . | CASSSTGWEPLHF | TGTGCCAGCAGCTCGACAGGTTGGGAACCCCTCCACTTT